A selection of T cell receptor beta chains follows, all from one sample in a study of T cell responses to AZD1222 COVID-19 vaccine. TCRdb's copy holds only in-frame clones and misses some; the assay was immunoSEQ multiplex PCR. The sample lists 100,000 to 150,000 clones; about 89% were seen once. Sequenced here: peripheral blood, sampled on day 0 of AZD1222 vaccination. All receptors derive from an adult in good health. The CDR3 runs from the conserved cysteine through the conserved F or W. The D gene is left open where the match is weak. Not all rows give a size; the values are once, few, many and, for expanded clones, a class.

TRBV7-2	TRBJ2-3	.	.	TGTGCCAGCAGGCGGGACACATACACAGATACGCAGTATTTT	CASRRDTYTDTQYF
TRBV12-3/TRBV12-4	TRBJ1-6	.	.	TGTGCCAGCAGTTTCGCGGGGTCACCCCTCCACTTT	CASSFAGSPLHF
TRBV6-2/TRBV6-3	TRBJ2-2	.	TRBD1	TGTGCCAGCAGCCCTGGGAGGACAGGGCGTCCTTACCCCGGGGAGCTGTTTTTT	CASSPGRTGRPYPGELFF
TRBV19	TRBJ1-6	.	.	TGTGCCAGTAGTATTTCTGCGACAGTCTATAATTCACCCCTCCACTTT	CASSISATVYNSPLHF
TRBV20-1	TRBJ2-7	.	.	TGCAGTGCCCTGGGGTTCTACGAGCAGTACTTC	CSALGFYEQYF
TRBV5-8	TRBJ2-7	.	.	TGTGCCAGCAGCCGGGGGCCGACTTACGAGCAGTACTTC	CASSRGPTYEQYF
TRBV7-9	TRBJ1-4	.	.	TGTGCCAGCAGCTTAGGCAGAATTGGCGAAAAACTGTTTTTT	CASSLGRIGEKLFF
TRBV5-5	TRBJ2-1	.	.	TGTGCCAGCAGCACAGACAATGAGCAGTTCTTC	CASSTDNEQFF
TRBV5-4	TRBJ1-2	.	TRBD1	TGTGCCAGCAGCTTGGTGGCAGGGGGCAACTATGGCTACACCTTC	CASSLVAGGNYGYTF
TRBV2	TRBJ1-5	once	.	TGTGCCAGCAGTGATAAAGGGTCTGACCAGCCCCAGCATTTT	CASSDKGSDQPQHF
TRBV3-1/TRBV3-2	TRBJ2-2	.	.	TGTGCCAGCAGCCAGGGGGACGGGAACACCGGGGAGCTGTTTTTT	CASSQGDGNTGELFF
TRBV27	TRBJ1-1	.	.	TGTGCCAGCGGGTTCCGAGCCATTCGGGAAGCTTTCTTT	CASGFRAIREAFF
TRBV9	TRBJ1-2	few	TRBD1	TGTGCCAGCAGCTCCACGACAGGGCGGGACTATGGCTACACCTTC	CASSSTTGRDYGYTF
TRBV4-1	TRBJ2-7	.	TRBD1	TGCGCCAGCAGCCAAGGCGGGACAGGACTCTACGAGCAGTACTTC	CASSQGGTGLYEQYF
TRBV24-1	TRBJ2-7	once	.	TGTGCCACCAGTGAGTCCGGGACACCACTAGCGCCTAGCTCCTACGAGCAGTACTTC	CATSESGTPLAPSSYEQYF
TRBV7-8	TRBJ1-6	.	TRBD1	TGTGCCAGCAGCCCGACAGGGTTAACCCTCCACTTT	CASSPTGLTLHF
TRBV9	TRBJ2-1	.	.	TGTGCCAGCAGCGCACGCAATGAGCAGTTCTTC	CASSARNEQFF
TRBV27	TRBJ2-7	.	TRBD2	TGTGCCAGCAGCCCCTCGGGGGGGCGGAACGAGCAGTACTTC	CASSPSGGRNEQYF
TRBV7-9	TRBJ1-4	.	.	TGTGCCAGCAGCTTGAGTGCGAGCGCCGGTGAAAAACTGTTTTTT	CASSLSASAGEKLFF
TRBV19	TRBJ1-5	.	.	TGTGCCAGTAGTATTTTGGAACGGGCTCAGCCCCAGCATTTT	CASSILERAQPQHF
TRBV28	TRBJ2-1	.	TRBD1	TGTGCCAGCAGTTTGTCAGGACAGGGCTTCGATGAGCAGTTCTTC	CASSLSGQGFDEQFF
TRBV19	TRBJ2-2	few	.	TGTGCCAGTAGTGGGGTGTCCGGGGGCGGCACCGGGGAGCTGTTTTTT	CASSGVSGGGTGELFF
TRBV30	TRBJ1-4	.	.	TGTGCCTGGAGTCAGGGTGTGCGTGAAAAACTGTTTTTT	CAWSQGVREKLFF
TRBV5-4	TRBJ2-7	.	.	TGTGCCAGCAGCTTGGCAGGGCTTAGCTCCTACGAGCAGTACTTC	CASSLAGLSSYEQYF
TRBV19	TRBJ2-7	.	.	TGTGCCAGTAGTATAGGACTAGGCGAGCAGTACTTC	CASSIGLGEQYF
TRBV6-1	TRBJ1-5	once	.	TGTGCCAGCAGTGAAGCCTACAATCAGCCCCAGCATTTT	CASSEAYNQPQHF
TRBV15	TRBJ2-7	.	.	TGTGCCACCAGCAGAGGCGGGACGGACGGCTCCTACGAGCAGTACTTC	CATSRGGTDGSYEQYF
TRBV27	TRBJ2-7	.	.	TGTGCCAGCAGTTTAGGGGTCGCCAGGGGGGGCGTATACGAGCAGTACTTC	CASSLGVARGGVYEQYF
TRBV5-8	TRBJ2-6	.	.	TGTGCCAGCAGCGGAGGCCCCGGGACAACCCAATCTGGGGCCAACGTCCTGACTTTC	CASSGGPGTTQSGANVLTF
TRBV18	TRBJ2-7	.	TRBD2	TGTGCCAGCTCACAGGGAGCGGGAGGGCCCGACGAGCAGTACTTC	CASSQGAGGPDEQYF
TRBV10-3	TRBJ2-1	.	TRBD2	TGTGCCATCAGTGATTTAGCGGGGGGCTACAATGAACAGTTCTTC	CAISDLAGGYNEQFF
TRBV28	TRBJ1-5	few	.	TGTGCCAGCAGTTTCTCGGACGGAAGCAATCAGCCCCAGCATTTT	CASSFSDGSNQPQHF
TRBV5-6	TRBJ1-1	.	TRBD1	TGTGCCAGCAGCCTGAGAGGGACAGGACCTTGGGGTGGAGCTTTCTTT	CASSLRGTGPWGGAFF
TRBV4-1	TRBJ1-3	many	.	TGCGCCAGCAGCCAAGTGTCCACCCCACTGAGAAACACCATATATTTT	CASSQVSTPLRNTIYF
TRBV18	TRBJ2-1	.	.	TGTGCCAGCTCACCACCCTTGGCAGGGTTGGGTTCGAATGAGCAGTTCTTC	CASSPPLAGLGSNEQFF
TRBV20-1	TRBJ2-2	once	.	TGCAGTGCTAGTGAAGGGAACACCGGGGAGCTGTTTTTT	CSASEGNTGELFF
TRBV10-3	TRBJ1-2	.	.	TGTGCCATCAGTGACCCCAGGGTCCGGTCCTACACCTTC	CAISDPRVRSYTF
TRBV5-1	TRBJ2-5	.	TRBD2	TGCGCCAGCAGCGAAGGACTAGCGGGGGTCGTCCCTCGATCTGAGACCCAGTACTTC	CASSEGLAGVVPRSETQYF
TRBV12-5	TRBJ2-2	.	.	TGTGCTAGTGGTTTGGACCAGGGCTTGACCGGGGAGCTGTTTTTT	CASGLDQGLTGELFF
TRBV12-3/TRBV12-4	TRBJ1-1	.	.	TGTGCCCACGATACGGGGGGGAACACTGAAGCTTTCTTT	CAHDTGGNTEAFF
TRBV6-6	TRBJ1-5	.	.	TGTGCCAGCAGTTACAGGACAAGGAGCAATCAGCCCCAGCATTTT	CASSYRTRSNQPQHF
TRBV5-4	TRBJ2-5	.	.	TGTGCCAGCAGCTTCGGTTCAGGGAACCAAGAGACCCAGTACTTC	CASSFGSGNQETQYF
TRBV3-1/TRBV3-2	TRBJ2-7	once	.	TGTGCCAGCAGCCAAGGGACGATAAGCTCCTACGAGCAGTACTTC	CASSQGTISSYEQYF
TRBV9	TRBJ2-1	once	TRBD2	TGTGCCAGCAGCCCCCAGGGACTAGCGGGAGGGTATGAGCAGTTCTTC	CASSPQGLAGGYEQFF
TRBV10-2	TRBJ2-5	.	TRBD2	TGCGCCAGCAGGCTGACTAGCGGGAGGGGAGAGACCCAGTACTTC	CASRLTSGRGETQYF
TRBV5-5	TRBJ2-5	.	TRBD1	TGTGCCAGCAGCCCCCAGGGGACAGGGAGGCAGACCCAGTACTTC	CASSPQGTGRQTQYF
TRBV5-4	TRBJ2-7	.	.	TGTGCCAGCAGCTCGCCGGGGACGGGGGTTGAGCAGTACTTC	CASSSPGTGVEQYF
TRBV9	TRBJ1-2	few	.	TGTGCCAGTAAACCCTTACAGGGCGCGGCTAACGAAGATTATGGCTACACCTTC	CASKPLQGAANEDYGYTF
TRBV9	TRBJ1-2	.	.	TGTGCCAGCAGCGTAGATGGAACAGGGAACTATGGCTACACCTTC	CASSVDGTGNYGYTF
TRBV20-1	TRBJ2-1	.	.	TGCAGTGCTTCCCGACATGAGCAGTTCTTC	CSASRHEQFF
TRBV5-6	TRBJ2-4	.	.	TGTGCCAGCAGCCGTTCTCGGGGGGCCGCGCGACAAAACATTCAGTACTTC	CASSRSRGAARQNIQYF
TRBV30	TRBJ1-6	.	TRBD1	TGTGCCTGGAGTGTCGGGACAGTAAATTCACCCCTCCACTTT	CAWSVGTVNSPLHF
TRBV28	TRBJ2-3	.	.	TGTGCCAGCAGTTCAGGATGGAGCACAGATACGCAGTATTTT	CASSSGWSTDTQYF
TRBV28	TRBJ1-5	once	.	TGTGCCAGCAGCCCCTATTCAGGGACCCAGCCCCAGCATTTT	CASSPYSGTQPQHF
TRBV5-6	TRBJ2-1	.	TRBD2	TGTGCCAGCAGCCCCATTCATCAGACTAGCGGGAGTCGGAATGAGCAGTTCTTC	CASSPIHQTSGSRNEQFF
TRBV2	TRBJ2-3	.	TRBD2	TGTGCCAGCAGTGAGGACTCCGGGGGGGGCACAGATACGCAGTATTTT	CASSEDSGGGTDTQYF
TRBV6-2/TRBV6-3	TRBJ2-7	.	.	TGTGCCAGCAGTTACCGGGTTGCACGCGAGCAGTACTTC	CASSYRVAREQYF
TRBV4-1	TRBJ1-6	.	.	TGCGCCAGCAGCCAACAAGGACCGAGTTCACCCCTCCACTTT	CASSQQGPSSPLHF
TRBV2	TRBJ2-2	.	TRBD2	TGTGCCAGCAGCCAAAGCGGGGGCGGGGAGCTGTTTTTT	CASSQSGGGELFF
TRBV19	TRBJ2-7	.	.	TGTGCCAGTAGCCGGACCCTACCCTACGAGCAGTACTTC	CASSRTLPYEQYF